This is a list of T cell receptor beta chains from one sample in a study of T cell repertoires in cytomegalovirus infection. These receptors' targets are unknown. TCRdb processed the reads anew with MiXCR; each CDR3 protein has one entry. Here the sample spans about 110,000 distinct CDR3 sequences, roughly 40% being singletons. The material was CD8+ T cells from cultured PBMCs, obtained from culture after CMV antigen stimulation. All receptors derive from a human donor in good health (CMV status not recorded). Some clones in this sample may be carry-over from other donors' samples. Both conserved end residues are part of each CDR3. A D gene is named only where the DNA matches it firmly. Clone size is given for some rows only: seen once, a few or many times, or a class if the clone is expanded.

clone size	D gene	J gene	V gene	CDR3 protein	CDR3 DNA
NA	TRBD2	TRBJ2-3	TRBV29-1	CSVRGPSGGTTDTQYF	TGCAGCGTCAGGGGCCCTAGCGGGGGGACCACAGATACGCAGTATTTT
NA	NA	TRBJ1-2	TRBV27	CASSPAGSGYGYTF	TGTGCCAGCAGCCCAGCGGGAAGTGGCTATGGCTACACCTTC
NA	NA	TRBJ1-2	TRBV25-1	CASSAPRTENGYTF	TGTGCCAGCAGTGCCCCTCGGACAGAGAATGGCTACACCTTC
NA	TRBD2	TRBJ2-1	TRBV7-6	CASSRLAEEFF	TGTGCCAGCAGCCGACTAGCGGAGGAGTTCTTC
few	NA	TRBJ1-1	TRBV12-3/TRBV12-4	CASSLGGVEAFF	TGTGCCAGCAGCCTAGGGGGAGTTGAAGCTTTCTTT
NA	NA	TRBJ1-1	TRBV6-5	CASRGGGNTEAFF	TGTGCCAGCAGGGGAGGTGGAAACACTGAAGCTTTCTTT
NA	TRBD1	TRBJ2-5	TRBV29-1	CSVEARDRGRETQYF	TGCAGCGTTGAAGCCCGGGACAGGGGGCGCGAGACCCAGTACTTC
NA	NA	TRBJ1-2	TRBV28	CASSLRQILEGYTF	TGTGCCAGCAGTTTACGACAGATCCTGGAGGGCTACACCTTC
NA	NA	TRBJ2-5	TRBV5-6	CASSLPLRETQYF	TGTGCCAGCAGCTTGCCGCTACGAGAGACCCAGTACTTC
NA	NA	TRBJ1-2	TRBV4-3	CASSQAQGDYGYTF	TGCGCCAGCAGCCAAGCTCAGGGTGACTATGGCTACACCTTC
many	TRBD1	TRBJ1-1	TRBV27	CASSLDRGNTEAFF	TGTGCCAGCAGTTTAGACAGGGGGAACACTGAAGCTTTCTTT
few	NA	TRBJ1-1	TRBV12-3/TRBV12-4	CASSFHSGVNTEAFF	TGTGCCAGCAGTTTTCATTCAGGGGTGAACACTGAAGCTTTCTTT
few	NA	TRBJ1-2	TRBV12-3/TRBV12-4	CASSSGLLNYGYTF	TGTGCCAGCAGTTCGGGACTGCTTAACTATGGCTACACCTTC
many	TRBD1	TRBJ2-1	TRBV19	CASSLKGAGSYNEQFF	TGTGCCAGTAGCCTGAAGGGGGCAGGTTCGTACAATGAGCAGTTCTTC
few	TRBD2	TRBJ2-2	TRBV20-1	CSARPLAGVNTGELFF	TGCAGTGCTCGGCCGCTAGCGGGGGTGAACACCGGGGAGCTGTTTTTT
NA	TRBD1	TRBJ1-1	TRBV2	CASLRDRGPAGDTEAFF	TGTGCCAGCCTCCGGGACAGGGGGCCCGCGGGGGACACTGAAGCTTTCTTT
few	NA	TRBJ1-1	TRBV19	CASSAMTASEAFF	TGTGCCAGTAGTGCAATGACAGCAAGTGAAGCTTTCTTT
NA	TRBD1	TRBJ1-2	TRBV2	CASSQAGQGDGYTF	TGTGCCAGCAGTCAAGCAGGACAGGGAGATGGCTACACCTTC
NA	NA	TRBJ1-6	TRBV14	CASSLSHQTPLHF	TGTGCCAGCAGCCTATCCCACCAGACACCCCTCCACTTT
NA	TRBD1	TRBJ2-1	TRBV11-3	CASSLGDTGGENNEQFF	TGTGCCAGCAGCTTAGGCGATACAGGGGGCGAGAACAATGAGCAGTTCTTC
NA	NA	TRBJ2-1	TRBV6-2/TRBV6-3	CASSNGASSYNEQFF	TGTGCCAGCAGCAATGGCGCGAGCTCCTACAATGAGCAGTTCTTC
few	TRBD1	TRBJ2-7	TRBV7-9	CASSDYTGTGAYEQYF	TGTGCCAGCAGCGACTACACCGGGACAGGAGCCTACGAGCAGTACTTC
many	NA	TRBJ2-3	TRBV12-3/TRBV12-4	CASSSPRLVAGTDTQYF	TGTGCCAGCAGTTCCCCTCGACTAGTGGCCGGCACAGATACGCAGTATTTT
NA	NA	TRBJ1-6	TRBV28	CATAPTIGNSPLHF	TGTGCCACCGCGCCGACTATCGGTAATTCACCCCTCCACTTT
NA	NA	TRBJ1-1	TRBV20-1	CSARDHVRGSDTEAFF	TGCAGTGCTAGAGATCATGTCAGGGGCTCGGACACTGAAGCTTTCTTT
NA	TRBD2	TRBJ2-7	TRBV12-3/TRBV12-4	CASGFGGGADEQYF	TGTGCCAGCGGATTTGGCGGGGGGGCCGACGAGCAGTACTTC
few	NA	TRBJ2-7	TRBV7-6	CASSLGGLSEQYF	TGTGCCAGCAGCTTAGGCGGGTTGAGCGAGCAGTACTTC
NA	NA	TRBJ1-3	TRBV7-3	CASSLGRHPSGNTIYF	TGTGCCAGCAGCTTAGGTCGGCATCCCTCTGGAAACACCATATATTTT
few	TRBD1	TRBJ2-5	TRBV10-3	CAISDTGTGGGETQYF	TGTGCCATCAGTGATACCGGGACAGGAGGTGGAGAGACCCAGTACTTC
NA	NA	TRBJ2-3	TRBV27	CASSFLASLDTQYF	TGTGCCAGCAGTTTCTTAGCCAGTCTGGATACGCAGTATTTT
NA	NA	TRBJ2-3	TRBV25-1	CASSSSAGAKPSTDTQYF	NA
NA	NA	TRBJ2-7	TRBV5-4	CASSLETAYEQYF	TGTGCCAGCAGCTTGGAAACAGCCTACGAGCAGTACTTC
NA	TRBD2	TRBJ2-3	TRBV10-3	CAISGPLAGLSTDTQYF	TGTGCCATCAGTGGGCCCCTAGCGGGGCTAAGCACAGATACGCAGTATTTT
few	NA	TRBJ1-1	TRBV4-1	CASSQDPAGWGTKAFF	TGCGCCAGCAGCCAAGATCCCGCAGGGTGGGGAACGAAAGCTTTCTTT
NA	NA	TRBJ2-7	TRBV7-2	CASSPYIGAAAYEQYF	TGTGCCAGCAGCCCCTATATAGGGGCAGCCGCCTACGAGCAGTACTTC
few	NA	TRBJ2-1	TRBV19	CASSMRVTSYNEQFF	TGTGCCAGTAGTATGAGGGTCACCTCCTACAATGAGCAGTTCTTC
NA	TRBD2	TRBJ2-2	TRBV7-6	CASSLEIAGGGSTGELFF	TGTGCCAGCAGCCTCGAAATAGCGGGGGGGGGAAGCACCGGGGAGCTGTTTTTT
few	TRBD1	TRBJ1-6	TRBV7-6	CASSSSTGGDSPLHF	TGTGCCAGCAGCTCGTCCACAGGGGGTGATTCACCCCTCCACTTT
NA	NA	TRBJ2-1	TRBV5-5	CASSLGLGGRHSSYNEQFF	TGTGCCAGCAGCTTGGGGCTGGGAGGTAGGCATAGCTCCTACAATGAGCAGTTCTTC
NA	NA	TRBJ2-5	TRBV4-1	CASSQDDSRTGTQYF	TGCGCCAGCAGCCAAGATGACAGCAGAACGGGGACCCAGTACTTC
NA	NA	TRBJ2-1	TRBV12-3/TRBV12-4	CASRASGLEQFF	TGTGCCAGCAGGGCTTCGGGGCTTGAGCAGTTCTTC
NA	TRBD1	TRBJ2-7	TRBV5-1	CASSLARDRDEQYF	TGCGCCAGCAGCTTGGCCCGAGACAGGGACGAGCAGTACTTC
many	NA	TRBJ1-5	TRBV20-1	CSARDEGGPSNQPQHF	TGCAGTGCTAGAGATGAAGGGGGACCGAGCAATCAGCCCCAGCATTTT
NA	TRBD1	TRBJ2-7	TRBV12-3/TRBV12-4	CASSFADRALYEQYF	TGTGCCAGCAGTTTCGCGGACAGGGCACTCTACGAGCAGTACTTC
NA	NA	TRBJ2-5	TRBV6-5	CASSYYTATGYQETQYF	TGTGCCAGCAGTTACTACACCGCTACAGGCTACCAAGAGACCCAGTACTTC
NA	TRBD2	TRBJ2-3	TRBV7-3	CASSLLGGAADTQYF	TGTGCCAGCAGCTTACTCGGGGGGGCCGCAGATACGCAGTATTTT
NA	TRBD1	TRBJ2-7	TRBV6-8	CASSHRQGTYEQYF	TGTGCCAGCAGTCACCGACAGGGAACCTACGAGCAGTACTTC
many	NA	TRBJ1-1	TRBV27	CASSLARGTEAFF	TGTGCCAGCAGCTTGGCGCGGGGCACTGAAGCTTTCTTT
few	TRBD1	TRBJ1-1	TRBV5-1	CASSWGQQNTEAFF	TGCGCCAGCAGCTGGGGACAGCAGAACACTGAAGCTTTCTTT
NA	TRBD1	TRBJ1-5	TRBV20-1	CSARPGQGRGPQHF	TGCAGTGCTAGACCTGGACAGGGAAGGGGGCCCCAGCATTTT
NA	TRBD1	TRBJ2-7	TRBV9	CASSAGGAGYEQYF	TGTGCCAGCAGCGCAGGGGGAGCCGGCTACGAGCAGTACTTC
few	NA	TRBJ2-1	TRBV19	CASSWGSRSYNEQFF	TGTGCCAGTAGTTGGGGGAGTCGCTCCTACAATGAGCAGTTCTTC
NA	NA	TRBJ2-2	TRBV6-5	CASSYGLQRNTGELFF	TGTGCCAGCAGTTACGGCCTTCAGAGGAACACCGGGGAGCTGTTTTTT
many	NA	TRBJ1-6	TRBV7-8	CASSLARAGAFNSPLHF	TGTGCCAGCAGCTTAGCGAGGGCAGGGGCTTTCAATTCACCCCTCCACTTT
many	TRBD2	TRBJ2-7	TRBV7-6	CASSWTSGGEQYF	TGTGCCAGCAGCTGGACTAGCGGCGGCGAGCAGTACTTC